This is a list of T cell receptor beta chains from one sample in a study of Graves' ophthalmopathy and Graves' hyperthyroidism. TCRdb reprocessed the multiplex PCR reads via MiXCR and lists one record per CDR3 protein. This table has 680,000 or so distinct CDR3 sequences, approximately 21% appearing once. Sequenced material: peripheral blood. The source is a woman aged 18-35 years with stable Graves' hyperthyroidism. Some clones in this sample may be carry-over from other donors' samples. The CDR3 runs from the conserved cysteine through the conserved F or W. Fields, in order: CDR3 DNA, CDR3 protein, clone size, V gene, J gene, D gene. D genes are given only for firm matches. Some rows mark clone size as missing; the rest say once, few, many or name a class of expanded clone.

TGCAGCGCTGACAGGGCGCCTGAAGCTTTCTTT,CSADRAPEAFF,NA,TRBV29-1,TRBJ1-1,TRBD1
TGCGCCAGCAGCCAAGGACAGGGGGGGCGAGAGCAGTACTTC,CASSQGQGGREQYF,NA,TRBV4-1,TRBJ2-7,TRBD1
TGTGCCTGGAACCAGGGCTTCGGACAGCCCCAGCATTTT,CAWNQGFGQPQHF,few,TRBV30,TRBJ1-5,NA
TGCAGTGCTAAGAAAGGAACAGACCCCCAAGAGACCCAGTACTTC,CSAKKGTDPQETQYF,many,TRBV20-1,TRBJ2-5,NA
TGTGCCAGCAGTTTCGCAGGGGGCGCGTGGGCCAACGTCCTGACTTTC,CASSFAGGAWANVLTF,many,TRBV27,TRBJ2-6,TRBD1
TGTGCCAGCAGTGACAGGGTGGCCTACGAGCAGTACTTC,CASSDRVAYEQYF,many,TRBV12-3/TRBV12-4,TRBJ2-7,TRBD1
TGTGCCTGGAGCGCGGACACAAACACTGAAGCTTTCTTT,CAWSADTNTEAFF,NA,TRBV30,TRBJ1-1,NA
TGTGCCAGCAGTGAAGCGTCCGGAGGGGGTGCTGGAAACACCATATATTTT,CASSEASGGGAGNTIYF,NA,TRBV6-1,TRBJ1-3,NA
TGCGCCAGCAGCCAAGATCTAGCGCCTCGCAGCGAGCAGTACTTC,CASSQDLAPRSEQYF,few,TRBV4-1,TRBJ2-7,NA
TGTGCCAGCAGTTTAGCAAGTGGGACAGGGAACACCGGGGAGCTGTTTTTT,CASSLASGTGNTGELFF,NA,TRBV28,TRBJ2-2,TRBD1
TGTGCCAGCAGTTTAGGGCCGATAGAGACCCAGTACTTC,CASSLGPIETQYF,few,TRBV27,TRBJ2-5,NA
TGTGCCAGCAGTGAAGGCACAGGGACTGAAGCTTTCTTT,CASSEGTGTEAFF,many,TRBV28,TRBJ1-1,NA
TGTGCCAGCAGTGTCGGGCGGGAGCTCCACGAGCAGTACTTC,CASSVGRELHEQYF,many,TRBV2,TRBJ2-7,TRBD2
TGTGCCAGCAGTTTAGACATCGTGGGCAATCAGCCCCAGCATTTT,CASSLDIVGNQPQHF,many,TRBV12-3/TRBV12-4,TRBJ1-5,NA
TGTGCCAGCAGGGGGTTGGGGGGCTTGGAGACTGAAGCTTTCTTT,CASRGLGGLETEAFF,many,TRBV6-1,TRBJ1-1,NA
TGTGCCAGCAGTGTTGGGACAGGGAAGGGGCGAGAGACCCAGTACTTC,CASSVGTGKGRETQYF,few,TRBV2,TRBJ2-5,TRBD1
TGTGCCAGCAGCCTGCATGGGGGCGTAAATCAGCCCCAGCATTTT,CASSLHGGVNQPQHF,many,TRBV28,TRBJ1-5,NA
TGTGTCACCAGCGGCGACAGGAACACTGAAGCTTTCTTT,CVTSGDRNTEAFF,NA,TRBV15,TRBJ1-1,NA
TGTGCCAGCCGACTGACAGAGGGCTATGGCTACACCTTC,CASRLTEGYGYTF,few,TRBV27,TRBJ1-2,NA
TGCAGCGTTGATCAAAACCAAGAGACCCAGTACTTC,CSVDQNQETQYF,many,TRBV29-1,TRBJ2-5,NA
TGCAGCGTAACCGGGACAGGGGACAATCAGCCCCAGCATTTT,CSVTGTGDNQPQHF,many,TRBV29-1,TRBJ1-5,TRBD1
TGTGCCAGCCTACCCGGGACAGGGGGTCAGCCCCAGCATTTT,CASLPGTGGQPQHF,NA,TRBV12-3/TRBV12-4,TRBJ1-5,TRBD1
TGTGCCAGCAGCTTAACTTCGAACACTGAAGCTTTCTTT,CASSLTSNTEAFF,many,TRBV7-3,TRBJ1-1,NA
TGTGCCAGCCGCGGACCGGGAGAGAGTGGCTACACCTTC,CASRGPGESGYTF,many,TRBV6-1,TRBJ1-2,NA